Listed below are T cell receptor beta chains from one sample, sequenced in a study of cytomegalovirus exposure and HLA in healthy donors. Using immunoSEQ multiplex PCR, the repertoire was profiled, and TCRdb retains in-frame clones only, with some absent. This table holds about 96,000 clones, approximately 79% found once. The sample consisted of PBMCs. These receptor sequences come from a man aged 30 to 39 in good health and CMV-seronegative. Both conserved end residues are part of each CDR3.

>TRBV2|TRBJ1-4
CASSRDYSGRELFF
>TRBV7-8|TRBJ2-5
CASSLGGQLRQETQYF
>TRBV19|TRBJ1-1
CASSKQGQDEAFF
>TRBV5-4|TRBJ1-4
CASSVGQRDEKLFF
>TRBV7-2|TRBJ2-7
CASSAYTGSYEQYF
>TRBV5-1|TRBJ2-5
CASSFVGQGEETQYF
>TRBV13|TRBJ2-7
CASNVDRGYEQYF
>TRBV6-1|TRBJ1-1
CASSELGGGLAAFF
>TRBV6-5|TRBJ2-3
CASSYSGLVGDTQYF
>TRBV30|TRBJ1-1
CAWGGNRGRTEAFF
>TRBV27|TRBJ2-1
CASRNAGGADNEQFF
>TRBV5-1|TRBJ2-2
CASSPSGGEYTGELFF
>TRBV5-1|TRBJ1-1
CASSLAQNLMNTEAFF
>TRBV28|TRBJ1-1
CASSPGQGLLPIVFF
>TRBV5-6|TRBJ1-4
CASSPGATNEKLFF
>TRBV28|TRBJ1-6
CASSSRDSQRSPLHF
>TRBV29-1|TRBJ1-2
CSVEENYGYTF
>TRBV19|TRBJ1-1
CASSISGVTEAFF
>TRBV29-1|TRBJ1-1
CSVEIQGARFTEAFF
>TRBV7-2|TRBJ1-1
CASSLGRAGLGTEAFF
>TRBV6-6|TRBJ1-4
CASSLSIDNPNEKLFF
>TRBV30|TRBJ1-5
CAWSVGAVNQPQHF
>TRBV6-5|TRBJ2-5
CASSYALDQETQYF
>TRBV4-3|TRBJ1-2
CASSRDRDRPYGYTF
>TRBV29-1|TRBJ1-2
CSVGGKGGANYGYTF
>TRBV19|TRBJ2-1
CASSIKGSGGLYNEQFF
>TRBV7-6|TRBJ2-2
CASSLAGTSGGGELFF
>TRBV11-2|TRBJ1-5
CASSLAVGGSNQPQHF
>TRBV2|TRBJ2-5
CASSDMGAGLWETQYF
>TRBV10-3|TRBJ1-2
CAISRDRGRDGYTF
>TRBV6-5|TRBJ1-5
CASSYDGTGDQPQHF
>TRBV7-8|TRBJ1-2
CASSLVGHGYTF
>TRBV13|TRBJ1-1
CASSERTGGSTEAFF
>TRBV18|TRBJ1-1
CASSPPNQAGNTEAFF
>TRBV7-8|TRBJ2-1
CASSIMAGQGKNEQFF
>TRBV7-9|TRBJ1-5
CASHQGNQPQHF